A selection of T cell receptor beta chains follows, all from one sample in a study of spatial heterogeneity in lung cancer. TCRdb reprocessed the 5' RACE reads with MiXCR, giving one entry per CDR3 protein. The sample lists about 95,000 distinct CDR3 sequences; around 8.6% were seen once. This sample comprised PBMCs, obtained at surgery. The receptors derive from a male donor with early-stage non-small cell lung cancer. Each CDR3 is given with its conserved first and last residue. The D gene is left open where the match is weak. Size tells how often a clone was seen (once, few, many) or the class of an expanded clone, and some rows leave it out.

>TRBV27|NA|NA|TRBJ2-4
CASSLSQAKNIQYF
TGTGCCAGCAGTTTATCGCAAGCCAAAAACATTCAGTACTTC
>TRBV5-4|NA|NA|TRBJ2-2
CVSSLAGLQAGELFF
TGTGTCAGCAGCTTGGCGGGACTCCAGGCCGGGGAGCTGTTTTTT
>TRBV9|NA|many|TRBJ2-2
CASSVVGGTGELFF
TGTGCCAGCAGCGTAGTTGGTGGCACCGGGGAGCTGTTTTTT
>TRBV20-1|NA|NA|TRBJ1-5
CSAQDRAGRSNQPQHF
TGCAGTGCTCAGGACAGAGCAGGTAGGAGCAATCAGCCCCAGCATTTT
>TRBV10-2|TRBD2|many|TRBJ2-3
CASNSGGITDTQYF
TGCGCCAGCAATTCCGGGGGGATCACAGATACGCAGTATTTT
>TRBV20-1|TRBD1|few|TRBJ2-1
CSARDRTGTGNEQFF
TGCAGTGCTAGAGATCGGACGGGGACAGGCAATGAGCAGTTCTTC
>TRBV18|NA|NA|TRBJ1-6
CASSPNSRNSPLHF
TGTGCCAGCTCACCCAACAGTAGGAATTCACCCCTCCACTTT
>TRBV11-2|NA|many|TRBJ1-2
CASSLVEGMGYTF
TGTGCCAGCAGCTTAGTGGAGGGTATGGGCTACACCTTC
>TRBV5-1|TRBD2|few|TRBJ2-3
CASSAISGRGDTQYF
TGCGCCAGCAGCGCAATCAGCGGGAGGGGAGATACGCAGTATTTT
>TRBV20-1|NA|NA|TRBJ2-1
CSARVTDDEQFF
TGCAGTGCTAGAGTAACTGACGATGAGCAGTTCTTC
>TRBV5-1|NA|many|TRBJ2-5
CASSLATAGETQYF
TGCGCCAGCAGCTTGGCCACCGCAGGGGAGACCCAGTACTTC
>TRBV2|TRBD1|NA|TRBJ2-1
CASSGQGRNEQFF
TGTGCCAGCAGCGGACAGGGTCGAAATGAGCAGTTCTTC
>TRBV20-1|NA|few|TRBJ1-3
CSARDRQGGNTIYF
TGCAGTGCTAGAGATCGTCAGGGAGGAAACACCATATATTTT
>TRBV30|TRBD1|many|TRBJ1-2
CASQHRGYGYTF
TGTGCTTCCCAACACAGGGGCTATGGCTACACCTTC
>TRBV14|NA|few|TRBJ2-1
CASSQAHWGSEQFF
TGTGCCAGCAGCCAAGCGCACTGGGGAAGTGAGCAGTTCTTC
>TRBV29-1|TRBD1|few|TRBJ2-5
CSVDHRGYQETQYF
TGCAGCGTTGATCACAGGGGATACCAAGAGACCCAGTACTTC
>TRBV10-3|TRBD2|NA|TRBJ2-3
CAITKAGGRTDTQYF
TGTGCCATCACCAAAGCGGGAGGCCGCACAGATACGCAGTATTTT
>TRBV20-1|NA|few|TRBJ1-1
CSARDPQGKGAFF
TGCAGTGCTAGAGATCCTCAGGGAAAGGGAGCTTTCTTT
>TRBV29-1|NA|many|TRBJ1-1
CSVAGRGPTEAFF
TGCAGCGTTGCGGGTCGGGGACCCACTGAAGCTTTCTTT
>TRBV7-3|TRBD2|NA|TRBJ2-7
CASSFRDYTYEQYF
TGTGCCAGCAGCTTCCGGGACTACACCTACGAGCAGTACTTC
>TRBV24-1|NA|NA|TRBJ1-1
CATSDVMNTEAFF
TGTGCCACCAGTGATGTAATGAACACTGAAGCTTTCTTT
>TRBV3-1|NA|few|TRBJ1-5
CASSTDRSNQPQHF
TGTGCCAGCAGCACGGACAGAAGCAATCAGCCCCAGCATTTT
>TRBV12-3/TRBV12-4|NA|many|TRBJ1-2
CASSYLPGYGYTF
TGTGCCAGCAGCTACCTACCTGGGTATGGCTACACCTTC
>TRBV5-1|NA|few|TRBJ2-1
CASSLEGTFYNEQFF
TGCGCCAGCAGCTTGGAGGGGACTTTCTACAATGAGCAGTTCTTC
>TRBV5-5|NA|once|TRBJ2-7
CASSLDFGPRDEQYF
TGTGCCAGCAGCTTGGATTTCGGTCCTCGGGACGAGCAGTACTTC
>TRBV2|TRBD2|few|TRBJ2-7
CASSESGTSVGEQYF
TGTGCCAGCAGTGAGTCCGGGACTAGTGTGGGCGAGCAGTACTTC
>TRBV29-1|TRBD2|NA|TRBJ2-5
CSVGSSGQETQYF
TGCAGCGTGGGGTCTAGCGGGCAAGAGACCCAGTACTTC
>TRBV5-5|NA|NA|TRBJ1-5
CASSSTPDPGQPQHF
TGTGCCAGCAGCTCCACCCCCGATCCAGGCCAGCCCCAGCATTTT
>TRBV7-2|NA|many|TRBJ1-4
CASSPPRQVGKLFF
TGTGCCAGCAGCCCACCCCGACAGGTCGGAAAACTGTTTTTT
>TRBV7-9|TRBD1|NA|TRBJ1-1
CASSQDRGDTEAFF
TGTGCCAGCAGCCAGGACAGGGGAGACACTGAAGCTTTCTTT
>TRBV5-6|TRBD2|NA|TRBJ2-7
CASSLRLAGDYEQYF
TGTGCCAGCAGCTTGAGACTAGCGGGAGACTACGAGCAGTACTTC
>TRBV20-1|TRBD2|NA|TRBJ2-7
CSAPVVAGGGEQYF
TGCAGTGCCCCTGTAGTTGCGGGAGGGGGGGAGCAGTACTTC
>TRBV2|TRBD1|few|TRBJ2-7
CASRGDRGRDEQYF
TGTGCCAGCAGGGGGGACAGGGGGCGCGACGAGCAGTACTTC
>TRBV20-1|NA|many|TRBJ2-1
CSARPQHNEQFF
TGCAGTGCTAGGCCTCAGCACAATGAGCAGTTCTTC
>TRBV29-1|NA|NA|TRBJ1-5
CSVKDGKFNQPQHF
TGCAGCGTGAAGGACGGAAAATTCAATCAGCCCCAGCATTTT
>TRBV29-1|TRBD2|few|TRBJ2-7
CSVSLTSGIVGNEQYF
TGCAGCGTTTCTCTGACTAGCGGGATAGTAGGGAACGAGCAGTACTTC
>TRBV19|NA|few|TRBJ2-2
CASSKGYTGELFF
TGTGCCAGTAGTAAAGGGTACACCGGGGAGCTGTTTTTT
>TRBV7-9|NA|NA|TRBJ2-3
CASSLGARGDSTDTQYF
TGTGCCAGCAGCTTAGGGGCTCGCGGGGATTCCACAGATACGCAGTATTTT
>TRBV5-5|TRBD1|many|TRBJ1-4
CASSTTGQGNEKLFF
TGTGCCAGCAGCACAACCGGACAGGGTAATGAAAAACTGTTTTTT
>TRBV6-9|TRBD1|many|TRBJ2-2
CASTLPAPDRGQNTGELFF
TGTGCCAGCACCCTGCCCGCGCCAGACAGGGGGCAGAACACCGGGGAGCTGTTTTTT
>TRBV5-1|TRBD1|many|TRBJ1-1
CASSFLQGLDTEAFF
TGCGCCAGCAGTTTTTTACAGGGGTTGGACACTGAAGCTTTCTTT
>TRBV11-2|TRBD2|many|TRBJ2-5
CASSLGVAGGPETQYF
TGTGCCAGCAGCTTAGGAGTAGCGGGAGGGCCGGAGACCCAGTACTTC
>TRBV5-6|TRBD2|few|TRBJ2-7
CASRGTSSYEQYF
TGTGCCAGCAGAGGGACTAGCTCCTACGAGCAGTACTTC
>TRBV28|TRBD1|NA|TRBJ1-6
CASSWDSSYNSPLHF
TGTGCCAGCAGTTGGGACAGCTCCTATAATTCACCCCTCCACTTT
>TRBV6-5|NA|many|TRBJ1-4
CASSYGLWEKLFF
TGTGCCAGCAGTTACGGTCTCTGGGAAAAACTGTTTTTT
>TRBV29-1|NA|many|TRBJ2-2
CSVGGVQGRLPGELFF
TGCAGCGTTGGCGGGGTACAGGGAAGGCTACCCGGGGAGCTGTTTTTT
>TRBV5-1|NA|many|TRBJ2-7
CASSLEGIGNEQYF
TGCGCCAGCAGCTTGGAGGGGATCGGGAACGAGCAGTACTTC
>TRBV29-1|NA|many|TRBJ2-7
CSGRDGGPEQYF
TGCAGCGGCCGGGACGGAGGGCCCGAGCAGTACTTC
>TRBV2|NA|many|TRBJ2-7
CASSEKLASEQYF
TGTGCCAGCAGTGAAAAACTAGCCTCCGAGCAGTACTTC
>TRBV7-3|NA|NA|TRBJ1-2
CASSQGTGYGYTF
TGTGCCAGCAGCCAAGGGACGGGCTATGGCTACACCTTC
>TRBV6-2/TRBV6-3|NA|many|TRBJ1-1
CASSYYHRGDTEAFF
TGTGCCAGCAGTTACTATCATCGGGGTGACACTGAAGCTTTCTTT
>TRBV4-3|TRBD1|NA|TRBJ1-6
CASSQQGQGESPLHF
TGCGCCAGCAGCCAACAGGGGCAGGGGGAATCACCCCTCCACTTT
>TRBV20-1|TRBD2|few|TRBJ2-3
CIPSGGSTDTQYF
TGCATCCCTAGCGGGGGGAGCACAGATACGCAGTATTTT
>TRBV13|NA|few|TRBJ2-3
CASARGYTDTQYF
TGTGCCTCGGCCCGGGGCTACACAGATACGCAGTATTTT
>TRBV2|NA|few|TRBJ2-3
CASSEVGDTQYF
TGTGCCAGCAGCGAGGTTGGCGATACGCAGTATTTT
>TRBV2|NA|many|TRBJ1-1
CASSELGTEAFF
TGTGCCAGCAGTGAATTGGGCACTGAAGCTTTCTTT
>TRBV30|TRBD1|few|TRBJ2-7
CAWRGQGSSYEQYF
TGTGCCTGGAGGGGACAGGGGTCGTCCTACGAGCAGTACTTC
>TRBV18|NA|NA|TRBJ2-2
CASSPPHTGELFF
TGTGCCAGCTCACCACCGCACACCGGGGAGCTGTTTTTT
>TRBV5-4|NA|few|TRBJ1-1
CASSWKTRSTEAFF
TGTGCCAGCAGCTGGAAGACAAGGAGCACTGAAGCTTTCTTT